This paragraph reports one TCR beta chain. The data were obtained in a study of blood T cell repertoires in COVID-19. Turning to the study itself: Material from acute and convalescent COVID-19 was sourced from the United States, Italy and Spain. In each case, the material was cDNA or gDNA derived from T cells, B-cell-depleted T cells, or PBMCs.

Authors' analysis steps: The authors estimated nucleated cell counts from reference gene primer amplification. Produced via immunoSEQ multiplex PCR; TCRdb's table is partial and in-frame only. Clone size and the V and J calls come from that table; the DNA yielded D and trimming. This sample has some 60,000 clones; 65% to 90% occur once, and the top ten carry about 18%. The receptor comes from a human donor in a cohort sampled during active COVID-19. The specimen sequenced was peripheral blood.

The chain's CDR3 is CASSEAPPGEGGYTF. The DNA of the CDR3 is TGTGCCAGCAGTGAAGCCCCCCCGGGTGAAGGTGGCTACACCTTC. V gene TRBV2 combines with J gene TRBJ1-2, with unresolved D. CDR1 is SNHLY, CDR2 FYNNEI, per germline. V lost 0 bases and J 7 bases, leaving 15 bases between the germline ends. The CDR3 spans 15 residues.